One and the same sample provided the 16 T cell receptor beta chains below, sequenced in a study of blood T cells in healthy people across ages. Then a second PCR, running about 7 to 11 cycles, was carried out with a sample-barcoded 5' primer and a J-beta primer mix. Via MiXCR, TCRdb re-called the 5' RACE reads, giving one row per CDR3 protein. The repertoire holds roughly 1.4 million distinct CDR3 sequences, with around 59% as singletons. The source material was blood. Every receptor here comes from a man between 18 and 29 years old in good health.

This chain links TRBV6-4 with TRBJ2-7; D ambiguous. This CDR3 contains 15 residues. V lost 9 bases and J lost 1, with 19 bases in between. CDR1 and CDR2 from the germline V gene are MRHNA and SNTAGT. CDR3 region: CASSRLSRDSYEQYF. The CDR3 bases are TGTGCCAGTAGTCGGTTAAGTAGGGATTCCTACGAGCAGTACTTC.

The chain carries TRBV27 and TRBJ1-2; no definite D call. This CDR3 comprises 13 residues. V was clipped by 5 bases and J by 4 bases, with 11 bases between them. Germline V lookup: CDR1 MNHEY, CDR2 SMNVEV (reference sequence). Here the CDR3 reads CASSPGKIYGYTF. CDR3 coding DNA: TGTGCCAGCAGTCCAGGAAAAATCTATGGCTACACCTTC.

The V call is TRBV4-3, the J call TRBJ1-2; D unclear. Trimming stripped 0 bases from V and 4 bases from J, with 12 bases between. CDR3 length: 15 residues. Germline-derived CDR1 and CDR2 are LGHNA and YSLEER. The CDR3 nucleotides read TGCGCCAGCAGCCAAGATTTCTATTCGGGCTATGGCTACACCTTC. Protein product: CASSQDFYSGYGYTF.

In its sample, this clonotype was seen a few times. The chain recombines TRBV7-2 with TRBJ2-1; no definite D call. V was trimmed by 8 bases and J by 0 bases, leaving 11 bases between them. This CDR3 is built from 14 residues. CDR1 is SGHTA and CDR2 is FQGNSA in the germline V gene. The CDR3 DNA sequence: TGTGCCAGCGCGGTAGTGGACTCCTACAATGAGCAGTTCTTC. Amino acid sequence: CASAVVDSYNEQFF.

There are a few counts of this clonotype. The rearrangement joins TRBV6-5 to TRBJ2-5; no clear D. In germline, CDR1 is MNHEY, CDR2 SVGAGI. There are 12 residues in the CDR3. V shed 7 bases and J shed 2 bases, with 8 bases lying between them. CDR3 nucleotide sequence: TGTGCCAGCAATGACGGTCAAGAGACCCAGTACTTC. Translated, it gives CASNDGQETQYF.

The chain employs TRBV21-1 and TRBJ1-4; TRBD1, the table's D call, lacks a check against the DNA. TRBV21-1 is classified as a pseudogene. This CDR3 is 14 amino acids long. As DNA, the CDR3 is TGTGCCAGCAGCACGGTCGACAGTACAGAAAAACTGTTTTTT. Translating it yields CASSTVDSTEKLFF.

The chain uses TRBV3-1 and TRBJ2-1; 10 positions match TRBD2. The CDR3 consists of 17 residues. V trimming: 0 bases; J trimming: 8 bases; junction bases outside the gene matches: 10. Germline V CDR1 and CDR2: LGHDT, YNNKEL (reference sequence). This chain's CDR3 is CASSQDPSSGGSDEQFF. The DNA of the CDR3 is TGTGCCAGCAGCCAAGACCCCTCTAGCGGGGGTAGCGATGAGCAGTTCTTC.

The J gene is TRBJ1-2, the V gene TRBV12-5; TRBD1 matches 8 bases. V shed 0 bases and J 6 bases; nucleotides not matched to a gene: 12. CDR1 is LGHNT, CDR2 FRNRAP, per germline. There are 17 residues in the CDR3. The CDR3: CASGLVLIGTGGDGYTF. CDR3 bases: TGTGCTAGTGGTTTGGTCCTTATCGGGACAGGCGGCGATGGCTACACCTTC.

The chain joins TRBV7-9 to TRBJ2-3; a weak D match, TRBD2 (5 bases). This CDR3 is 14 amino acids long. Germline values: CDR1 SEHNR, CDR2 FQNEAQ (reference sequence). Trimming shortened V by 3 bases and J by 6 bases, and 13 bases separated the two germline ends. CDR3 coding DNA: TGTGCCAGCAGCTTGGGAGTTGATATGGATACGCAGTATTTT. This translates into CASSLGVDMDTQYF.

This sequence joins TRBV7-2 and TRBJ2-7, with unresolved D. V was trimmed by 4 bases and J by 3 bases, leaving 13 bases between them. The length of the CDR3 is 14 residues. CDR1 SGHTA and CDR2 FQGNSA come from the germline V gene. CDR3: CASSSQAGGYEQYF. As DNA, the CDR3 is TGTGCCAGCAGCTCGCAGGCAGGCGGCTACGAGCAGTACTTC.

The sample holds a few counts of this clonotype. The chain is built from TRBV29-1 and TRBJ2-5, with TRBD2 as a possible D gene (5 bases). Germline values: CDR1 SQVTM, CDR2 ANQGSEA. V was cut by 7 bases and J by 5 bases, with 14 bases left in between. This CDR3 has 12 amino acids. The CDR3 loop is CSAYDPGETQYF. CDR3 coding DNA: TGCAGCGCCTACGACCCGGGGGAGACCCAGTACTTC. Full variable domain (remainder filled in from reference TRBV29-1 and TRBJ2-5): SAVISQKPSRDICQRGTSLTIQCQVDSQVTMMFWYRQQPGQSLTLIATANQGSEATYESGFVIDKFPISRPNLTFSTLTVSNMSPEDSSIYLCSAYDPGETQYFGPGTRLLVL.

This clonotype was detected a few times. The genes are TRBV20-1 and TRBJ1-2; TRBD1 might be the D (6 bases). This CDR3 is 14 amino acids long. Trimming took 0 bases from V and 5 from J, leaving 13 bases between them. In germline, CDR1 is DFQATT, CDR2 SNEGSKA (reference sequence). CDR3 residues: CSARDRGGGYGYTF. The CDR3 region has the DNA TGCAGTGCTAGAGATCGGGGAGGGGGGTATGGCTACACCTTC.

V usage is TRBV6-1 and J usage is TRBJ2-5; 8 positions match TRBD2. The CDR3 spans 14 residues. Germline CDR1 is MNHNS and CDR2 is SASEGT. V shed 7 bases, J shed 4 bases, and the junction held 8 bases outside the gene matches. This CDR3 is CASKERGLGETQYF. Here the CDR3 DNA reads TGTGCCAGCAAGGAGCGGGGGCTGGGAGAGACCCAGTACTTC.

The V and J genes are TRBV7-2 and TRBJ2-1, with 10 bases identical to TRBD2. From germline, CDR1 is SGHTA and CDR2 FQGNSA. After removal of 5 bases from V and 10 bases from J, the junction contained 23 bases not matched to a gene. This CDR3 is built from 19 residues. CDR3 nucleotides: TGTGCCAGCAGCAAGACTAGCGGGTCCTGGGCGGATGTACCCGGAGAGCAGTTCTTC. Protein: CASSKTSGSWADVPGEQFF. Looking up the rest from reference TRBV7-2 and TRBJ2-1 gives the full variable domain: GAGVSQSPSNKVTEKGKDVELRCDPISGHTALYWYRQSLGQGLEFLIYFQGNSAPDKSGLPSDRFSAERTGGSVSTLTIQRTQQEDSAVYLCASSKTSGSWADVPGEQFFGPGTRLTVL.

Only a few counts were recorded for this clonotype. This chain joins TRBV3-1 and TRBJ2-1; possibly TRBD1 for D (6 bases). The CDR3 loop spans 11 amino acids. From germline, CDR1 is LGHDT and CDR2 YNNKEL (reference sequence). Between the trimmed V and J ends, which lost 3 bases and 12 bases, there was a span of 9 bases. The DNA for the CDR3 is TGTGCCAGCAGCCATGGACAGCCGCAGTTCTTC. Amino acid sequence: CASSHGQPQFF.

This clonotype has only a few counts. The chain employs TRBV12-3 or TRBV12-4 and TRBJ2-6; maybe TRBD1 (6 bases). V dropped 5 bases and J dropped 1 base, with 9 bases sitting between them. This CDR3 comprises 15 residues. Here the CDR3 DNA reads TGTGCCAGCAGTGTCACAGGGTCTGGGGCCAACGTCCTGACTTTC. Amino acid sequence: CASSVTGSGANVLTF.